This T cell receptor beta chain was sequenced during a study of blood T cell repertoires in COVID-19. Study-wide background: Specimens from acute and convalescent COVID-19 originated in the United States, Italy and Spain. Sources were T cells, B-cell-depleted T cells, or PBMCs; the material itself was cDNA or gDNA.

V lost 7 bases and J lost 1; bases outside the gene matches: 8. Germline V gene sequence: CDR1 LGHDT, CDR2 YNNKEL (reference sequence). There are 16 residues in the CDR3. In the source study's methods: Reference gene primers were amplified, and this amplification served to estimate nucleated cell counts. The data were produced by immunoSEQ multiplex PCR, yet TCRdb's version contains in-frame clones alone and is incomplete. Clonal size and the V and J genes are those of that table, whereas D and trimming came from the DNA. The repertoire holds some 200,000 clones, 82% seen once, with approximately 7.2% in the top ten.

The sequenced sample was peripheral blood. This chain joins TRBV3-1 (or the pseudogene TRBV3-2) and TRBJ2-2; TRBD1 aligns across 8 bases. This TCR was recovered from a human donor with acute or convalescent COVID-19. The donor label of this sample is uncertain. This CDR3 reads CASTLTGAKNTGELFF. As DNA, the CDR3 is TGTGCCAGCACCCTGACAGGGGCGAAGAACACCGGGGAGCTGTTTTTT.